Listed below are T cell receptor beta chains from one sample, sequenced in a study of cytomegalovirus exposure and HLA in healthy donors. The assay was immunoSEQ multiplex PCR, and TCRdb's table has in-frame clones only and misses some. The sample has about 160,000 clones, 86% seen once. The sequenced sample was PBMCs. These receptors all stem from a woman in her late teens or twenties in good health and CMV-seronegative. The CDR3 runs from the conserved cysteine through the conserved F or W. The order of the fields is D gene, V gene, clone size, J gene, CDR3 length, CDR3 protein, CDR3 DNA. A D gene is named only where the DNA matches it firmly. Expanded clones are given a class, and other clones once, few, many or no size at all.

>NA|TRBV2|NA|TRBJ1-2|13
CASSGTPNYGYTF
TGTGCCAGCAGTGGCACTCCTAACTATGGCTACACCTTC
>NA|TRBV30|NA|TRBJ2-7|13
CAWNLLGRAGQYF
TGTGCCTGGAACTTGTTGGGCAGGGCAGGGCAGTACTTC
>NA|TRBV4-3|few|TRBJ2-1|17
CASSQEGTSPQGNEQFF
TGCGCCAGCAGCCAAGAGGGCACTAGTCCTCAGGGGAATGAGCAGTTCTTC
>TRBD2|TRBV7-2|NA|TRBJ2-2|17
CASSLVTSGKNTGELFF
TGTGCCAGCAGCTTAGTAACTAGCGGGAAAAACACCGGGGAGCTGTTTTTT
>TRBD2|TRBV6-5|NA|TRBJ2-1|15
CASSLAGVRGNEQFF
TGTGCCAGCAGTCTAGCGGGTGTCAGAGGGAATGAGCAGTTCTTC
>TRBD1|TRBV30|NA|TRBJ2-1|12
CAWSRGQGVWFF
TGTGCCTGGAGCCGTGGACAGGGAGTGTGGTTCTTC
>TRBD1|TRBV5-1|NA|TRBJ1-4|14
CASRSGGAKEKLFF
TGCGCCAGCAGATCAGGGGGCGCGAAGGAAAAACTGTTTTTT
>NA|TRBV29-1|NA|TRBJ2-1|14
CSVSSRQGFNEQFF
TGCAGCGTTTCAAGCCGGCAGGGCTTCAATGAGCAGTTCTTC
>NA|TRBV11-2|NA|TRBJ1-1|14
CASINRGRNTEAFF
TGTGCCAGCATCAACCGGGGTCGGAACACTGAAGCTTTCTTT
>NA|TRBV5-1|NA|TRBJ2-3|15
CASSLETGRPDTQYF
TGCGCCAGCAGCTTGGAGACAGGGAGGCCAGATACGCAGTATTTT
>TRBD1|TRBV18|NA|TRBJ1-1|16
CASSPGQGRRNTEAFF
TGTGCCAGCTCACCGGGACAGGGGAGGAGGAACACTGAAGCTTTCTTT
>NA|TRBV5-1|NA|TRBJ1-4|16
CASSYNRAVFNEKLFF
TGCGCCAGCAGCTATAACAGGGCAGTCTTTAATGAAAAACTGTTTTTT
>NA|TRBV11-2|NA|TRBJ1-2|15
CASSPRTKPGGGYTF
TGTGCCAGCAGCCCTCGTACAAAACCGGGAGGTGGCTACACCTTC
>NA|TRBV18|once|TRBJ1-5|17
CASSPRGGPGLNQPQHF
TGTGCCAGCTCACCACGGGGGGGACCGGGTTTGAATCAGCCCCAGCATTTT
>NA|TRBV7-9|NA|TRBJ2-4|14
CASSREEAKNIQYF
TGTGCCAGCAGCCGAGAAGAAGCCAAAAACATTCAGTACTTC
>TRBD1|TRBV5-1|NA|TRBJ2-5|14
CASSHRGRGETQYF
TGCGCCAGCAGCCACAGGGGGCGCGGAGAGACCCAGTACTTC
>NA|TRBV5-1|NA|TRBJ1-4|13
CASSLRGGEKLFF
TGCGCCAGCAGCTTGAGGGGGGGTGAAAAACTGTTTTTT
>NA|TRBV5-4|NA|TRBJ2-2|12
CASSPGTGELFF
TGTGCCAGCAGCCCAGGGACCGGGGAGCTGTTTTTT
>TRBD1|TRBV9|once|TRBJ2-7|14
CASSVASGGYEQYF
TGTGCCAGCAGCGTAGCTTCAGGGGGATACGAGCAGTACTTC
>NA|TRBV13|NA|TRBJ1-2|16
CASSLGGTGANYGYTF
TGTGCCAGCAGCTTAGGGGGTACAGGTGCTAACTATGGCTACACCTTC